The rows below give T cell receptor beta chains drawn from one sample of a study of CD8+CD57+ T cells in acquired aplastic anemia. TCRdb ran MiXCR on the reads and lists one entry per CDR3 protein. The sample lists some 120,000 distinct CDR3 sequences; around 46% were seen once. The material sequenced was sorted CD4+, CD8+, or CD8+CD57+ T cells (not recorded which) from PBMCs. The origin of the receptors is a human donor in good health, serving as a control. Each CDR3 is given with its conserved first and last residue. A D gene is named only where the DNA matches it firmly. The size field is filled for only some rows; it gives once, few, many or a size class.

>.|many|TRBV5-1|TRBJ2-2
CASSFGSRGGTGELFF
TGCGCCAGCAGCTTTGGTTCAAGGGGAGGAACCGGGGAGCTGTTTTTT
>.|many|TRBV9|TRBJ2-5
CASSAQQGRGETQYF
TGTGCCAGCAGCGCCCAACAGGGCCGGGGAGAGACCCAGTACTTC
>TRBD1|.|TRBV20-1|TRBJ2-1
CSARANSRTGSYNEQFF
TGCAGTGCTAGAGCAAATAGTAGGACAGGGTCCTACAATGAGCAGTTCTTC
>.|.|TRBV19|TRBJ1-1
CASSGLAGRNTEAFF
TGTGCCAGTAGCGGACTAGCGGGGAGGAACACTGAAGCTTTCTTT
>.|many|TRBV13|TRBJ2-3
CASRRGGRADTQYF
TGTGCCAGCAGGAGGGGGGGCCGGGCAGATACGCAGTATTTT
>TRBD1|many|TRBV10-1|TRBJ1-1
CASSGDRRNTEAFF
TGCGCCAGCAGTGGGGACAGAAGGAACACTGAAGCTTTCTTT
>TRBD1|many|TRBV7-8|TRBJ2-7
CASSSIPGTGVYEQYF
TGTGCCAGCAGCTCTATACCCGGGACAGGGGTCTACGAGCAGTACTTC
>TRBD2|.|TRBV10-3|TRBJ2-5
CASESSGQETQYF
TGTGCCAGCGAGTCTAGCGGCCAAGAGACCCAGTACTTC
>TRBD1|.|TRBV25-1|TRBJ1-1
CASSGGQGRHTEAFF
TGTGCCAGCAGTGGGGGACAGGGCCGTCACACTGAAGCTTTCTTT
>.|.|TRBV3-1|TRBJ2-1
CASSENQGSYNEQFF
TGTGCCAGCAGCGAAAACCAGGGCTCCTACAATGAGCAGTTCTTC